The clone carrying this TCR beta chain is labeled medium-sized. Its target is not known. Multiple V-beta primers and a C-beta primer amplified TCRB from RNA. TCRB-specific cDNA synthesis used roughly 0.55 ug of total RNA. TCRdb fed the multiplex PCR reads into MiXCR, producing one record per CDR3 protein. This table holds some 32,000 distinct CDR3 sequences, roughly three fifths found once. V lost 5 bases and J lost 4, with 8 bases in between. The CDR3 consists of 12 residues. The data derive from a study of tumor-infiltrating lymphocytes in glioblastoma multiforme. Study-level points and caveats: Only one glioblastoma patient had TCR and mutation analysis. Unequal TCR RNA per T cell might skew measured clone sizes. T cells were not sorted into functional subsets.

Sequenced sample: brain tumor tissue. This receptor was obtained from a male donor with glioblastoma. V and J are TRBV12-3 or TRBV12-4 and TRBJ2-5; no firm D call. The CDR3, as DNA: TGTGCCAGCAGTCCCAGGATAGAGACCCAGTACTTC. Its protein is CASSPRIETQYF.